The 2 T cell receptor beta chains listed next were all sequenced from one sample in a study of shared clonotypes between healthy human individuals. Repertoires were generated with immunoSEQ multiplex PCR, while TCRdb's copy carries only in-frame clones and drops some. Here the sample spans 2 million to 2.5 million clones, under 97% being singletons. Sequencing used naive CD4+ T cells sorted from blood. Subset described: CD45RA+ positively selected. Receptors originate from a man aged 18 to 29 in good health.

This clone was observed a handful of times. This rearrangement joins TRBV7-8 to TRBJ1-6; D unresolved. This CDR3 has 15 residues. CDR1 and CDR2 (germline): SGHVS, FQNEAQ. Between the trimmed V and J ends, which lost 5 bases and 14 bases, there was a span of 22 bases. The CDR3 region is CASSNFPQKEEALHF. The CDR3 DNA sequence: TGTGCCAGCAGCAACTTCCCGCAGAAGGAGGAGGCCCTCCACTTT.

V is TRBV2 and J is TRBJ2-5; the match to TRBD2 covers 8 bases. The V segment lost 7 bases and the J segment 5 bases; nucleotides outside the gene matches: 9. CDR1 is SNHLY, CDR2 FYNNEI, per germline. The CDR3 extends over 14 amino acids. Here the CDR3 DNA reads TGTGCCAGCAATTCGGCGGGGGGTATCGAGACCCAGTACTTC. Residues: CASNSAGGIETQYF.